The clone carrying this T cell receptor beta chain has more than one count but fewer than ten. This sample stems from a study of blood T cell repertoires in COVID-19. Study summary: COVID-19 samples collected from the United States, Italy and Spain covered acute and convalescent phases.

Germline CDR1 reads SGHVS; CDR2 reads FNYEAQ. The CDR3 extends over 16 amino acids. Trimming removed 1 base from V and 7 bases from J, with 14 bases in between. In the study's own analysis: Reference gene primer amplification yielded estimated nucleated cell counts. Assay: immunoSEQ multiplex PCR; the TCRdb copy retains only in-frame clones and omits some. From that table come the V and J calls and clone size; the DNA was used to work out D and trimming. The data show roughly 220,000 clones, 80% to 90% seen once. The J gene is TRBJ1-6, the V gene TRBV7-6, with a possible D match to TRBD1 (5 bases). Specimen: peripheral blood. This receptor was taken from a man older than 75 with acute or convalescent COVID-19. The CDR3 is CASSLGSRGSNSPLHF. The DNA of the CDR3 is TGTGCCAGCAGCTTAGGATCTCGGGGGTCCAATTCACCCCTCCACTTT.